This T cell receptor beta chain stems from a study of T cell repertoires in ileal Crohn's disease. Study summary: Every patient was operated on for stricturing (about 60%) or penetrating (approximately 40%) complications.

Generated by immunoSEQ multiplex PCR, the TCRdb table keeps only in-frame clones and is missing some. The table has 3,500 to 4,500 clones, less than 80% seen once. Findings of the study overall: All patients with clonality above 26.8% had endoscopic recurrence.

With regard to this clone: Its antigen is not identified.

CDR1 LGHNA and CDR2 YSLEER come from the germline V gene. The CDR3 consists of 14 residues. With 4 bases removed from V and 2 bases from J, the gap between germline ends came to 12 bases. Sample time point: inflamed ileum from the surgical specimen. The origin of this receptor is an adult with Crohn's disease. Sequenced: ileal tissue. The chain joins TRBV4-3 to TRBJ2-7, with D uncertain. Here the CDR3 DNA reads TGCGCCAGCAGCCTAGGTCCAAGTGCCTACGAGCAGTACTTC. Translated, it gives CASSLGPSAYEQYF.